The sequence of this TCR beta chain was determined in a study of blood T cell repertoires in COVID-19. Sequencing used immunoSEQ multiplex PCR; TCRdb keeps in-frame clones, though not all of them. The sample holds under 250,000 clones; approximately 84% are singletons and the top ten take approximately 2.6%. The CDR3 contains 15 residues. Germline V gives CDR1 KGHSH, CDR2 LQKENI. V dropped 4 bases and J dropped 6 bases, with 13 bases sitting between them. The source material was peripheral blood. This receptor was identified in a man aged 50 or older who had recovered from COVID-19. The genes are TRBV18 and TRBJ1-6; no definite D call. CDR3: CASSHLGPTNSPLHF. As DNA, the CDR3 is TGTGCCAGCTCACACTTGGGCCCCACTAATTCACCCCTCCACTTT.